The T cell receptor (beta chain) described here comes from a study of CD8+CD57+ T cells in acquired aplastic anemia. Study as a whole: Sorted CD4+ and CD8+ cells gave a mean 3.2 ug DNA, range roughly 0.18 to 27.4 ug. Healthy donor sequencing depth: some 10 million CD4+, fewer than 12 million CD8+ reads.

Study conclusions and caveats: Common to patients and controls were twenty-nine CD8+ CDR3 sequences.

Genomic DNA, the template, was used for profiling of the TCR beta VDJ and CDR3. From the reads, TCRdb called clonotypes with MiXCR, one entry per CDR3 protein. The repertoire holds hundreds of thousands of distinct CDR3 sequences, with under 80% as singletons. CDR3 length: 15 amino acids. The ends were cut back, 6 bases at V and 3 bases at J, with 16 bases in the middle. Germline lookup yields CDR1 MNHEY and CDR2 SVGEGT. In regard to this clonotype: Its antigen is currently unknown.

The receptor's source is a human donor in good health, serving as a control. The rearrangement links TRBV6-2 or TRBV6-3 to TRBJ2-3; maybe TRBD2 (6 bases). Sequencing was done on a sample of sorted CD4+, CD8+, or CD8+CD57+ T cells (not recorded which) from PBMCs. The CDR3 loop is CASSTRRGHTDTQYF. CDR3 nucleotides: TGTGCCAGCAGCACCAGGAGGGGCCATACAGATACGCAGTATTTT.